The rows below give T cell receptor beta chains drawn from one sample of a study of response to subunit inactivated influenza vaccine. TCRdb reprocessed the RT-PCR reads via MiXCR and lists one record per CDR3 protein. The sample holds around 600,000 distinct CDR3 sequences; around 11% are singletons and the top ten take more than 9.5%. Another study also made use of these data, one on T cells expressing NK-cell markers.

The sequenced sample was PBMCs from blood, obtained on the day of vaccination. The source of these receptors is a man in his fifties or sixties who received an inactivated influenza vaccine. Both conserved end residues are part of each CDR3. The D gene is left open where the match is weak. Size values are once, few and many counts, or a class for expanded clones, and some rows have none.

clone size,J gene,V gene,D gene,CDR3 length,CDR3 protein,CDR3 DNA
many,TRBJ2-1,TRBV10-3,.,14,CAISEGQSPNEQFF,TGTGCCATCAGTGAGGGACAGAGCCCCAATGAGCAGTTCTTC
few,TRBJ2-1,TRBV14,.,15,CASSPLWGPYNEQFF,TGTGCCAGCAGCCCCCTTTGGGGGCCATACAATGAGCAGTTCTTC
.,TRBJ2-3,TRBV15,.,16,CATSRPPGTSTDTQYF,TGTGCCACCAGCAGACCTCCGGGGACTAGCACAGATACGCAGTATTTT
few,TRBJ2-7,TRBV27,TRBD1,15,CASSSPGQGVHEQYF,TGTGCCAGCAGTTCTCCGGGACAGGGGGTCCACGAGCAGTACTTC
.,TRBJ1-1,TRBV12-3/TRBV12-4,.,15,CASSLSVLMNTEAFF,TGTGCCAGCAGTTTAAGTGTGCTCATGAACACTGAAGCTTTCTTT
.,TRBJ2-5,TRBV12-3/TRBV12-4,.,14,CASSLNGRGETQYF,TGTGCCAGCAGTTTAAACGGCAGGGGAGAGACCCAGTACTTC
.,TRBJ2-1,TRBV15,.,14,CATSRGKGSGEQFF,TGTGCCACCAGCAGAGGAAAAGGGTCGGGTGAGCAGTTCTTC
many,TRBJ2-4,TRBV12-3/TRBV12-4,TRBD1,14,CASKGQGRKNIQYF,TGTGCCAGCAAAGGACAGGGCCGCAAAAACATTCAGTACTTC
few,TRBJ1-5,TRBV6-2/TRBV6-3,.,12,CASSYSVRSQHF,TGTGCCAGCAGTTACTCGGTGCGGTCCCAGCATTTT
few,TRBJ2-3,TRBV4-3,.,14,CASSQDDGPDTQYF,TGCGCCAGCAGCCAGGACGACGGTCCTGATACGCAGTATTTT
few,TRBJ2-7,TRBV29-1,.,13,CSVETEYSYEQYF,TGCAGCGTTGAGACGGAATACTCCTACGAGCAGTACTTC
few,TRBJ1-4,TRBV3-1,.,13,CASSQDTGKKLFF,TGTGCCAGCAGCCAAGATACAGGAAAAAAACTGTTTTTT
many,TRBJ2-1,TRBV10-3,TRBD2,16,CAISEKATSGDNEQFF,TGTGCCATCAGTGAGAAGGCGACTAGCGGGGACAATGAGCAGTTCTTC
many,TRBJ2-7,TRBV15,.,15,CATSIAGTQEFKQYF,TGTGCCACCAGCATAGCCGGGACACAGGAATTCAAGCAGTACTTC
.,TRBJ1-5,TRBV12-3/TRBV12-4,.,15,CASSPQGAREQPQHF,TGTGCCAGCAGCCCACAGGGTGCCCGGGAACAGCCCCAGCATTTT
many,TRBJ2-1,TRBV12-3/TRBV12-4,.,14,CASSPRQVKNEQFF,TGTGCCAGCAGTCCGCGACAGGTCAAGAATGAGCAGTTCTTC
few,TRBJ2-7,TRBV2,.,12,CASRSSYYEQYF,TGTGCCAGCAGGTCCTCATATTACGAGCAGTACTTC
few,TRBJ2-3,TRBV20-1,TRBD2,15,CSARLSGRASDTQYF,TGCAGTGCTAGGCTAAGCGGGAGGGCCAGTGATACGCAGTATTTT
.,TRBJ1-1,TRBV12-3/TRBV12-4,.,15,CASSFASGGTIEAFF,TGTGCCAGCAGTTTTGCCTCGGGAGGCACCATTGAAGCTTTCTTT
many,TRBJ1-3,TRBV5-1,.,15,CASNRDGGPGNTIYF,TGCGCCAGCAACCGGGACGGCGGTCCTGGAAACACCATATATTTT
many,TRBJ1-3,TRBV28,TRBD1,15,CASSQTGSSGNTIYF,TGTGCCAGCAGTCAGACAGGGAGCTCTGGAAACACCATATATTTT
.,TRBJ2-5,TRBV6-2/TRBV6-3,TRBD2,13,CATWIAGGGTQYF,TGTGCGACCTGGATAGCGGGAGGGGGGACCCAGTACTTC
.,TRBJ2-1,TRBV5-6,.,13,CASSFQRYNEQFF,TGTGCCAGCAGCTTTCAGCGGTACAATGAGCAGTTCTTC
few,TRBJ2-7,TRBV20-1,.,13,CSARDDGSYEQYF,TGCAGTGCTAGAGATGACGGATCCTACGAGCAGTACTTC
few,TRBJ1-6,TRBV20-1,TRBD1,14,CSAASGTANSPLHF,TGCAGTGCCGCCTCCGGGACAGCTAATTCACCCCTCCACTTT
few,TRBJ2-1,TRBV6-2/TRBV6-3,TRBD2,15,CASRPGTSRYNEQFF,TGTGCCAGCAGACCTGGGACTAGCCGCTACAATGAGCAGTTCTTC
many,TRBJ1-1,TRBV11-2,.,14,CASSPGGLNTEAFF,TGTGCCAGCAGCCCAGGAGGTTTGAACACTGAAGCTTTCTTT
.,TRBJ2-1,TRBV15,TRBD2,18,CATSRGHGLAGGSNEQFF,TGTGCCACCAGCAGAGGCCACGGACTAGCGGGGGGAAGCAATGAGCAGTTCTTC
few,TRBJ2-1,TRBV12-3/TRBV12-4,.,16,CASKLVGMLWSNEQFF,TGTGCCAGCAAGTTGGTGGGGATGTTATGGAGCAATGAGCAGTTCTTC
few,TRBJ2-3,TRBV9,.,15,CASSVAPLATDTQYF,TGTGCCAGCAGCGTAGCCCCACTAGCAACAGATACGCAGTATTTT
.,TRBJ2-7,TRBV12-3/TRBV12-4,TRBD1,14,CASSFTQGVYEQYF,TGTGCCAGCAGTTTTACACAGGGGGTCTACGAGCAGTACTTC
.,TRBJ1-6,TRBV5-5,.,16,CASSLDTFSYNSPLHF,TGTGCCAGCAGCCTTGACACCTTCTCCTATAATTCACCCCTCCACTTT
few,TRBJ2-7,TRBV29-1,.,13,CSVLTGGPYEQYF,TGCAGCGTATTGACAGGCGGCCCCTACGAGCAGTACTTC
.,TRBJ2-5,TRBV7-8,TRBD2,17,CASSLSPSGGVRETQYF,TGTGCCAGCAGCTTATCACCCAGCGGGGGGGTCCGGGAGACCCAGTACTTC
many,TRBJ2-2,TRBV12-3/TRBV12-4,TRBD1,16,CASNSGQGLDTGELFF,TGTGCCAGCAATTCGGGACAGGGGTTGGACACCGGGGAGCTGTTTTTT
.,TRBJ2-7,TRBV7-2,.,13,CASSLERAYEQYF,TGTGCCAGCAGCTTAGAAAGGGCCTACGAGCAGTACTTC
.,TRBJ1-5,TRBV6-1,TRBD1,14,CASRDRVGDQPQHF,TGTGCCAGCAGGGACAGGGTCGGGGATCAGCCCCAGCATTTT
.,TRBJ1-5,TRBV20-1,.,15,CSARVLGAGGQPQHF,TGCAGTGCTAGAGTGCTGGGGGCGGGTGGTCAGCCCCAGCATTTT
.,TRBJ1-2,TRBV27,.,13,CASSLLYGYGYTF,TGTGCCAGCAGTTTACTCTATGGGTATGGCTACACCTTC
many,TRBJ2-7,TRBV7-2,.,15,CASTQGGGLSYEQYF,TGTGCCAGCACCCAAGGGGGGGGCCTGTCCTACGAGCAGTACTTC
many,TRBJ1-1,TRBV12-3/TRBV12-4,TRBD1,13,CASSSRQGAEAFF,TGTGCCAGCAGTTCGCGACAGGGGGCTGAAGCTTTCTTT
few,TRBJ2-4,TRBV20-1,.,16,CSATDRQVLAKNIQYF,TGCAGTGCTACGGACCGTCAGGTTTTAGCCAAAAACATTCAGTACTTC
few,TRBJ2-3,TRBV15,.,11,CATRLRDTQYF,TGTGCCACTCGGCTAAGGGATACGCAGTATTTT
.,TRBJ2-7,TRBV9,TRBD2,15,CASSPRGTSGYEQYF,TGTGCCAGCAGCCCAAGGGGGACTAGCGGCTACGAGCAGTACTTC
many,TRBJ1-6,TRBV7-2,.,15,CASSLDKAYNSPLHF,TGTGCCAGCAGCTTAGATAAGGCCTATAATTCACCCCTCCACTTT
.,TRBJ2-2,TRBV12-3/TRBV12-4,TRBD2,16,CASSQGTSVDTGELFF,TGTGCCAGCAGCCAGGGGACTAGCGTCGACACCGGGGAGCTGTTTTTT
few,TRBJ1-1,TRBV29-1,.,12,CSVDRMNTEAFF,TGCAGCGTTGACCGCATGAACACTGAAGCTTTCTTT
.,TRBJ2-1,TRBV27,TRBD2,17,CASSLRGLAGIYNEQFF,TGTGCCAGCAGTTTAAGAGGACTAGCGGGTATATACAATGAGCAGTTCTTC
many,TRBJ2-3,TRBV4-2,TRBD2,15,CASSPGGDLTDTQYF,TGTGCCAGCAGCCCCGGGGGGGACCTCACAGATACGCAGTATTTT
.,TRBJ1-2,TRBV10-2,.,14,CASSETRGTYGYTF,TGCGCCAGCAGTGAGACGAGAGGGACGTATGGCTACACCTTC
.,TRBJ2-1,TRBV28,TRBD1,15,CASSQTGQGAGEQFF,TGTGCCAGCAGTCAAACGGGACAGGGCGCGGGTGAGCAGTTCTTC
.,TRBJ2-2,TRBV12-3/TRBV12-4,TRBD2,16,CASSWGGGANTGELFF,TGTGCCAGCAGTTGGGGCGGGGGGGCGAACACCGGGGAGCTGTTTTTT
.,TRBJ1-1,TRBV29-1,.,12,CSVAGTSTEAFF,TGCAGCGTCGCCGGGACATCCACTGAAGCTTTCTTT
few,TRBJ2-7,TRBV20-1,.,14,CSALPHSATYEQYF,TGCAGTGCTCTGCCTCACTCAGCAACCTACGAGCAGTACTTC
few,TRBJ2-6,TRBV7-9,TRBD1,17,CASSPRRTGAGANVLTF,TGTGCCAGCAGCCCTCGACGGACAGGGGCTGGGGCCAACGTCCTGACTTTC
.,TRBJ2-1,TRBV19,TRBD2,14,CASSSPGGPNEQFF,TGTGCCAGTAGTAGCCCGGGAGGGCCCAATGAGCAGTTCTTC
.,TRBJ2-7,TRBV7-2,.,17,CASSPQAAGLHSYEQYF,TGTGCCAGCAGCCCCCAAGCGGCGGGACTTCATTCCTACGAGCAGTACTTC
.,TRBJ2-3,TRBV20-1,TRBD1,18,CSASESSNRGYSADTQYF,TGCAGTGCTAGTGAGAGTTCGAACAGGGGATACAGCGCAGATACGCAGTATTTT